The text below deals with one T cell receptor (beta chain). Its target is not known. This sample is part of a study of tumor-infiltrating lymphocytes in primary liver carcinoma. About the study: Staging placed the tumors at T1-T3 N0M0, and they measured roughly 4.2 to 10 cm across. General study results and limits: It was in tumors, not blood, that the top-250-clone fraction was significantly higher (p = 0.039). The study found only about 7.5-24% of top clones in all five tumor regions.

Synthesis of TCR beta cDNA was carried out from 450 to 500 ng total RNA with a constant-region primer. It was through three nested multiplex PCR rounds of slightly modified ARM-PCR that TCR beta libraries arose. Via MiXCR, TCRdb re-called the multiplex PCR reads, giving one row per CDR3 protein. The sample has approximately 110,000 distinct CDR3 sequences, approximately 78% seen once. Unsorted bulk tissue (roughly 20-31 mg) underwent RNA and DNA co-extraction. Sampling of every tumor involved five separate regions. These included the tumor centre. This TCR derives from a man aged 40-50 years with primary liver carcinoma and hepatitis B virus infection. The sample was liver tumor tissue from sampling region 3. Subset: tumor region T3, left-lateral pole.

CDR3 residues: CASSLGASGRAYAEQFF. The CDR3 coding sequence is TGTGCCAGCAGCTTGGGCGCTAGCGGGAGGGCCTACGCTGAACAGTTCTTC. This rearrangement joins TRBV5-4 to TRBJ2-1; 12 positions agree with TRBD2. The ends lost 0 bases at V and 13 bases at J; junction bases unmatched: 14. CDR1 and CDR2 (germline): SGHNT, YYREEE (reference sequence). The CDR3 contains 17 residues.